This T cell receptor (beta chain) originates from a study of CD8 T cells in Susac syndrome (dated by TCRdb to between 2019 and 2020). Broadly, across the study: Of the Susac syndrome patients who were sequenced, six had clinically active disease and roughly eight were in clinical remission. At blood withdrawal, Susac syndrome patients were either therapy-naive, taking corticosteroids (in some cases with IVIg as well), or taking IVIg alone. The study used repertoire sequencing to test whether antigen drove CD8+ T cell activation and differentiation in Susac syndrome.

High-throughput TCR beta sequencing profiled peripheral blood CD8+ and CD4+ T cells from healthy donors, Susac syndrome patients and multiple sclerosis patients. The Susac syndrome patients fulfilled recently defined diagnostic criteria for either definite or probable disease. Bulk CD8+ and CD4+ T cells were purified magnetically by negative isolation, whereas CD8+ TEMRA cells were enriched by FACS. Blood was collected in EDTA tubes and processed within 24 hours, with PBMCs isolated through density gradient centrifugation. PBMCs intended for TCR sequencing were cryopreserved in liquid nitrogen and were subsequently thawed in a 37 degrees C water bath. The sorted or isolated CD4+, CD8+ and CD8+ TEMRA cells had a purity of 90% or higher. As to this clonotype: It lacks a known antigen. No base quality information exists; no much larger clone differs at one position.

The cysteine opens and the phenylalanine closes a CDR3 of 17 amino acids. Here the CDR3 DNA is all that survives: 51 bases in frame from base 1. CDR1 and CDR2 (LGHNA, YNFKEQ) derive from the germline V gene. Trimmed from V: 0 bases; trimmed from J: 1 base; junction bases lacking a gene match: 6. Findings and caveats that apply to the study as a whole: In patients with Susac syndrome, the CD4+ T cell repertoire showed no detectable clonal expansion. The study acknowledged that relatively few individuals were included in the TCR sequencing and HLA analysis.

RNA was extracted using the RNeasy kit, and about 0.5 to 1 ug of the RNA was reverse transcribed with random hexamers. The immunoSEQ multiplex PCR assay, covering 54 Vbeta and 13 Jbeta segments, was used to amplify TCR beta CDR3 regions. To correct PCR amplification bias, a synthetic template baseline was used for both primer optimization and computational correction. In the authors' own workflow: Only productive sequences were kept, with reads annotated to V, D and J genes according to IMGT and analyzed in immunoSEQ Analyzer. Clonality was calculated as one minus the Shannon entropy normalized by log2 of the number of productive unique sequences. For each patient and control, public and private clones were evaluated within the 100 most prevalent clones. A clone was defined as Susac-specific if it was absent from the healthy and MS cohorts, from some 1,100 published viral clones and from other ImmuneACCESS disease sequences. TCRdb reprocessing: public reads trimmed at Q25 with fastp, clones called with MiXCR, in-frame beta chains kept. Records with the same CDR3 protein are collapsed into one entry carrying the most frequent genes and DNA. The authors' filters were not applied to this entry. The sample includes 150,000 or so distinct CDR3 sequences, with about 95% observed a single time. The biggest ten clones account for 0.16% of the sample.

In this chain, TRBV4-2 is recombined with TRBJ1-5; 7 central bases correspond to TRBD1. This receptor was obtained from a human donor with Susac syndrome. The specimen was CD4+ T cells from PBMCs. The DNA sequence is TGTGCCAGCAGCCAAGACGTAGGACAGGTGAGCAATCAGCCCCAGCATTTT. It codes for CASSQDVGQVSNQPQHF.